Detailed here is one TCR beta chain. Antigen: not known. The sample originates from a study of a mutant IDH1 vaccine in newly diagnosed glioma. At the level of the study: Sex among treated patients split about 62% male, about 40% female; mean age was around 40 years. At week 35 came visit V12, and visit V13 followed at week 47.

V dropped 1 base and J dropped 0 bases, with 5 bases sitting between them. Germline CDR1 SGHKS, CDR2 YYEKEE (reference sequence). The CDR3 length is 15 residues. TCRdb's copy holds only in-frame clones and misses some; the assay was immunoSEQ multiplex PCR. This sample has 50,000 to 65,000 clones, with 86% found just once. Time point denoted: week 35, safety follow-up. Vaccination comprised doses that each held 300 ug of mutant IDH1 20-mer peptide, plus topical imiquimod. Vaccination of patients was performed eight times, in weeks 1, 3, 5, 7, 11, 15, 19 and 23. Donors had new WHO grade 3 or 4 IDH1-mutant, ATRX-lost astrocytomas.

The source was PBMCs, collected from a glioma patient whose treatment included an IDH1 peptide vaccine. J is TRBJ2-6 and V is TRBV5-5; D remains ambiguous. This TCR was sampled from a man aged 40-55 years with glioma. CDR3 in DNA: TGTGCCAGCAGCTTGCAGATCTCTGGGGCCAACGTCCTGACTTTC. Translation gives CASSLQISGANVLTF.